This TCR beta chain emerged from a study of cytomegalovirus exposure and HLA in healthy donors. The PCR used 60 Vbeta and 13 Jbeta primers. Original methodology: It was a later analysis that counted roughly 80 million unique TCR beta chains, of which 8.5 million to 12 million were shared. The table came from immunoSEQ multiplex PCR; TCRdb's copy has only in-frame clones and leaves some out. The V and J calls and clone size are taken from that table; D and trimming were inferred from the DNA. The sample holds approximately 170,000 clones; around 78% are singletons and the top ten take approximately 6.8%. Between the trimmed V and J ends, which lost 4 bases and 2 bases, there was a span of 12 bases. CDR3 length: 13 residues. From germline, CDR1 is SQVTM and CDR2 ANQGSEA. Participants comprised healthy donors of bone marrow. Nominal health characterized the donors when sampled, though unrecorded immune exposures were likely.

The chain combines TRBV29-1 with TRBJ2-7, with a weak D call TRBD2 (7 bases). This receptor was identified in a middle-aged woman in good health and CMV-seropositive. The sequencing input was PBMCs. The CDR3 here is CSVGGGAAYEQYF. The CDR3, as DNA: TGCAGCGTTGGAGGGGGGGCAGCCTACGAGCAGTACTTC.